The 32 T cell receptor beta chains presented below share a single source sample, sequenced in a study of CD8 T cells in ankylosing spondylitis. TCRdb analysed the 5' RACE reads with MiXCR anew, one entry per CDR3 protein. The sample includes some 130,000 distinct CDR3 sequences, just under 7.5% of them seen just once. Sequenced: blood, either unsorted or a sorted T cell fraction (not recorded which). Receptors originate from a female donor with ankylosing spondylitis or in good health (not recorded which).

This clonotype occurred many times. The chain couples TRBV12-3 or TRBV12-4 to TRBJ1-4; no firm D call. Trimming pared 4 bases from V and 8 bases from J, leaving 14 bases between. The CDR3 extends over 14 amino acids. CDR3 loop: CASSSEGRVEKLFF. DNA for the CDR3: TGTGCCAGCAGTTCCGAGGGTAGGGTAGAAAAACTGTTTTTT.

The chain employs TRBV20-1 and TRBJ1-1; D is unresolved. The CDR3 spans 12 residues. V lost 5 bases to trimming and J lost 5 bases, with 12 bases between them. Germline CDR1 and CDR2: DFQATT and SNEGSKA (reference sequence). CDR3 nucleotide sequence: TGCAGTGCTCGCTTGGATAGTACTGAAGCTTTCTTT. This translates into CSARLDSTEAFF.

The table lists this clonotype with many counts. This chain links TRBV4-2 with TRBJ1-2; no reliable D call. Trimming took off 4 bases at V and 3 bases at J, with 15 bases between the two ends. Germline assignment: CDR1 LGHNA and CDR2 YNFKEQ. This CDR3 contains 15 residues. CDR3 region: CASSRSAPRDYGYTF. CDR3 DNA: TGTGCCAGCAGCCGATCGGCCCCAAGGGACTATGGCTACACCTTC.

The chain links TRBV19 to TRBJ2-1; maybe TRBD2 (6 bases). This CDR3 is 13 amino acids long. CDR1 LNHDA and CDR2 SQIVND come from the germline V gene (reference sequence). V dropped 4 bases and J dropped 6 bases, with 10 bases sitting between them. The CDR3 reads CASSTDSGNEQFF. The CDR3 bases are TGTGCCAGTAGTACGGATAGCGGCAATGAGCAGTTCTTC.

This clonotype was seen ten or more times. The V and J genes are TRBV2 and TRBJ2-1; D is ambiguous. Germline assignment: CDR1 SNHLY and CDR2 FYNNEI. The CDR3 runs to 14 residues. V was clipped by 6 bases and J by 4 bases, with 13 bases between them. The CDR3 DNA is TGTGCCAGCAGCGAAATCCTTCGGTACAATGAGCAGTTCTTC. Protein product: CASSEILRYNEQFF.

This clonotype was found many times. This chain links TRBV4-3 with TRBJ2-2, with TRBD1 identical over 8 bases. The trim removed 0 bases at V and 6 bases at J, leaving 6 bases unmatched. Germline V gene lookup returns CDR1 LGHNA and CDR2 YSLEER. There are 16 residues in the CDR3. The CDR3: CASSQEGQGAAGELFF. The CDR3 coding sequence is TGCGCCAGCAGCCAAGAGGGCCAGGGGGCGGCCGGGGAGCTGTTTTTT.

This clonotype was detected many times. This chain links TRBV5-5 with TRBJ1-6; weak D call: TRBD1 (6 bases). The V end was cut by 0 bases, the J end by 10 bases, with 14 bases between. Germline CDR1 SGHKS, CDR2 YYEKEE (reference sequence). This CDR3 spans 15 amino acids. CDR3 loop: CASSLEQGIGSPLHF. In DNA, the CDR3 is TGTGCCAGCAGCTTGGAACAGGGTATTGGATCACCCCTCCACTTT.

This clonotype was seen repeatedly, ten times or more. The J gene is TRBJ2-2, the V gene TRBV20-1, with 7 bases matching TRBD1. The CDR3 loop spans 17 amino acids. Germline V CDR1 and CDR2: DFQATT, SNEGSKA (reference sequence). Trimming removed 1 base from V and 0 bases from J; junction bases left unmatched: 8. CDR3 in DNA: TGCAGTGCTAGAGGGGGCGCCGGGACAGCGAACACCGGGGAGCTGTTTTTT. Protein: CSARGGAGTANTGELFF.

This clonotype has a count of ten or more. The chain recombines TRBV3-1 with TRBJ2-2; 7 positions match TRBD2. This CDR3 is 17 amino acids long. Germline values: CDR1 LGHDT, CDR2 YNNKEL (reference sequence). V was pared by 8 bases and J by 0 bases, with 12 bases of the junction left unmatched. The CDR3, as DNA: TGTGCCAGCGGGGCTAGCGGATTCCCAACGAACACCGGGGAGCTGTTTTTT. Amino acid sequence: CASGASGFPTNTGELFF.

This clonotype was observed a few times. This rearrangement joins TRBV6-1 to TRBJ1-1; TRBD1 matches at 7 bases. The trim removed 8 bases at V and 5 bases at J, leaving 8 bases unmatched. Germline V CDR1 and CDR2: MNHNS, SASEGT. The CDR3 extends over 13 amino acids. The CDR3 region is CASRTGALTEAFF. The CDR3 bases are TGTGCCAGCCGCACAGGGGCGTTGACTGAAGCTTTCTTT.

This clonotype was observed at least ten times. The chain is built from TRBV10-3 and TRBJ2-2, with D unclear. In germline, CDR1 is ENHRY, CDR2 SYGVKD. V was pared by 2 bases and J by 0 bases, with 7 bases between. The CDR3 length is 15 residues. The CDR3 nucleotides read TGTGCCATCAGTGAGGACGTCGCGAACACCGGGGAGCTGTTTTTT. This sequence encodes CAISEDVANTGELFF.

This clonotype occurred many times. The chain carries TRBV10-3 and TRBJ1-4; D is possibly TRBD1 (5 bases). The CDR3 covers 15 residues. The germline V gene has CDR1 ENHRY and CDR2 SYGVKD. V lost 2 bases and J 5 bases, leaving 12 bases between the germline ends. CDR3 protein: CAISEPTESNEKLFF. The CDR3 DNA follows: TGTGCCATCAGTGAGCCGACAGAATCCAATGAAAAACTGTTTTTT.

In this sample, this clonotype turned up many times. J is TRBJ1-2 and V is TRBV2; D remains unclear. CDR1 SNHLY and CDR2 FYNNEI come from the germline V gene. V was trimmed by 4 bases and J by 3 bases, leaving 9 bases between them. This CDR3 spans 13 amino acids. For the CDR3, the DNA is TGTGCCAGCAGTGTGAAGACGGACTATGGCTACACCTTC. Its translation: CASSVKTDYGYTF.

As regards this clonotype: This sequence may be a read error, since a much larger clone differs from it by one base. The chain carries TRBV12-3 or TRBV12-4 and TRBJ2-7; D might be TRBD1 (6 bases). This CDR3 comprises 12 residues. DNA for the CDR3: TGTGCCAGCAGTACCGGGACACCCGAGCGGTACTTC. Translating it yields CASSTGTPERYF.

This clonotype was seen many times. The chain has TRBV5-1 and TRBJ1-5; no clear D. Germline V gives CDR1 SGHRS, CDR2 YFSETQ. Trimming cost V 0 bases and J 1 base, with 5 bases left between them. There are 14 residues in the CDR3. CDR3 sequence: CASSLEGSNQPQHF. As DNA, the CDR3 is TGCGCCAGCAGCTTGGAGGGCAGCAATCAGCCCCAGCATTTT.

This clonotype was detected ten times or more. CDR3 sequence reads: CASSISAGHSSPLHF. The CDR3 DNA follows: TGTGCCAGTAGTATATCCGCGGGACATTCTTCACCCCTCCACTTT. The chain has TRBV19 and TRBJ1-6; TRBD1 might be the D (6 bases). Germline V gene sequence: CDR1 LNHDA, CDR2 SQIVND (reference sequence). This CDR3 spans 15 amino acids. The V and J ends lost 2 bases and 9 bases respectively, with 14 bases between them.

This clonotype was observed many times. This chain connects TRBV5-1 to TRBJ1-2; 7 nucleotides agree with TRBD1. The CDR3 runs to 14 residues. V lost 4 bases to trimming and J lost 4 bases; unmatched junction nucleotides: 7. Germline CDR1 SGHRS, CDR2 YFSETQ. The CDR3 sequence is CASSLGQRAYGYTF. The CDR3 region has the DNA TGCGCCAGCAGCCTGGGACAGCGGGCCTATGGCTACACCTTC. Drawing the rest from reference TRBV5-1 and TRBJ1-2, the complete variable domain is KAGVTQTPRYLIKTRGQQVTLSCSPISGHRSVSWYQQTPGQGLQFLFEYFSETQRNKGNFPGRFSGRQFSNSRSEMNVSTLELGDSALYLCASSLGQRAYGYTFGSGTRLTVV.

This clonotype has ten or more counts. The rearrangement links TRBV3-1 to TRBJ2-1; D is possibly TRBD1 (5 bases). In germline, CDR1 is LGHDT, CDR2 YNNKEL (reference sequence). The CDR3 has 15 residues. V gave up 1 base and J gave up 4 bases, with 11 bases separating them. CDR3 residues: CASSQAGQKYNEQFF. CDR3 nucleotides: TGTGCCAGCAGCCAAGCCGGACAAAAATACAATGAGCAGTTCTTC.

This clonotype was found many times. The rearrangement uses TRBV27 and TRBJ2-1; unclear D gene. Per germline, CDR1 MNHEY and CDR2 SMNVEV (reference sequence). V shed 3 bases and J shed 7 bases, with 10 bases lying between them. The CDR3 extends over 13 amino acids. In DNA form, the CDR3 reads TGTGCCAGCAGTTTTTCCGGGTATAATGAGCAGTTCTTC. Translating gives CASSFSGYNEQFF.

This clonotype has more than one count but fewer than ten. This CDR3 is CSATGGWENQPQHF. The DNA for the CDR3 is TGCAGTGCTACCGGGGGTTGGGAAAATCAGCCCCAGCATTTT. This chain links TRBV20-1 with TRBJ1-5; D may be TRBD1 (5 bases). The CDR3 is 14 amino acids. Trimming stripped 4 bases from V and 4 bases from J, with 14 bases between. In germline, CDR1 is DFQATT, CDR2 SNEGSKA (reference sequence).

This clonotype has only a few counts. The V gene is TRBV7-9, the J gene TRBJ1-4; 7 bases agree with TRBD1. Trimming cost V 7 bases and J 13 bases; bases outside gene matches: 9. The germline CDR1 and CDR2 sequences are SEHNR and FQNEAQ (reference sequence). The CDR3 sequence is 12 residues long. CDR3 amino acids: CASNTDRDALFF. The CDR3 bases are TGTGCCAGCAACACCGACAGGGACGCACTGTTTTTT.

This clonotype was picked up many times. This chain connects TRBV2 to TRBJ2-1; D is perhaps TRBD1 or TRBD2 (5 bases each). With 6 bases removed from V and 2 bases from J, the gap between germline ends came to 17 bases. The CDR3 totals 16 residues. Looked up from germline, CDR1 is SNHLY and CDR2 is FYNNEI. CDR3 nucleotides: TGTGCCAGCAGCAACCGGCAGGGACCCCCCTACAATGAGCAGTTCTTC. Protein sequence: CASSNRQGPPYNEQFF.

The V call is TRBV7-9, the J call TRBJ1-2; TRBD1 matches 7 bases. The CDR3 length is 12 residues. In germline, CDR1 is SEHNR, CDR2 FQNEAQ (reference sequence). V trimming: 3 bases; J trimming: 8 bases; junction bases outside the gene matches: 3. CDR3 loop: CASSFGTDGYTF. The CDR3 bases are TGTGCCAGCAGCTTCGGGACAGACGGCTACACCTTC.

About this clonotype: A much larger clone differs by one base, so this may be a read error. The chain has TRBV18 and TRBJ1-2; the D gene is possibly TRBD1 (6 bases). This CDR3 is 13 amino acids long. CDR1 KGHSH and CDR2 LQKENI come from the germline V gene. With 5 bases removed from V and 6 bases from J, the gap between germline ends came to 13 bases. CDR3 nucleotide sequence: TGTGCCAGCTCAGAGGGGGAAGCGGATGGCTACACCTTC. This translates into CASSEGEADGYTF. The full variable domain, completed using reference TRBV18 and TRBJ1-2, is NAGVMQNPRHLVRRRGQEARLRCSPMKGHSHVYWYRQLPEEGLKFMVYLQKENIIDESGMPKERFSAEFPKEGPSILRIQQVVRGDSAAYFCASSEGEADGYTFGSGTRLTVV.

This clonotype was seen at least ten times. An end of the junction differs from the germline gene, which may be a read error. The chain couples TRBV5-1 to TRBJ1-1; maybe TRBD1 (5 bases). This CDR3 is 14 amino acids long. Looked up from germline, CDR1 is SGHRS and CDR2 is YFSETQ. The CDR3, as DNA: TGTGCCAGCAGCCTCGGGGGGGGGAACACTGAAGCTTTCTTT. This gives the protein CASSLGGGNTEAFF.

This clonotype was counted a few times. The chain carries TRBV6-6 and TRBJ2-5; the match to TRBD2 covers 11 bases. The CDR3 is made up of 16 amino acids. V shed 4 bases and J 5 bases; nucleotides not matched to a gene: 9. Germline assignment: CDR1 MNHNY and CDR2 SVGAGI (reference sequence). The CDR3 sequence: CASSSNSGGARETQYF. The CDR3 DNA is TGTGCCAGCAGTTCCAATAGCGGGGGGGCCCGGGAGACCCAGTACTTC.

This clonotype was recorded many times. The V and J genes are TRBV2 and TRBJ1-1; no clear D gene. The CDR3 covers 15 residues. Germline CDR1 is SNHLY and CDR2 is FYNNEI. The V and J ends lost 6 bases and 0 bases respectively, with 14 bases between them. The CDR3 reads CASSAERGVNTEAFF. The CDR3 bases are TGTGCCAGCAGCGCTGAAAGAGGCGTGAACACTGAAGCTTTCTTT.

In this sample, this clonotype turned up many times. This chain joins TRBV12-3 or TRBV12-4 and TRBJ2-5; no firm D call. V was shortened by 6 bases and J by 1 base, with 9 bases between the two germline ends. The CDR3 is made up of 13 amino acids. CDR3 residues: CASSPVGQETQYF. As DNA, the CDR3 is TGTGCCAGCAGCCCCGTTGGCCAAGAGACCCAGTACTTC.

This clonotype was seen repeatedly, ten times or more. V and J are TRBV18 and TRBJ1-4; 7 bases are a match to TRBD1. This CDR3 contains 14 residues. Germline V gene data show CDR1 as KGHSH and CDR2 as LQKENI. Trimming removed 3 bases from V and 8 bases from J; junction bases left unmatched: 6. The CDR3 sequence: CASSPGGQREKLFF. CDR3 DNA sequence: TGTGCCAGCTCACCGGGGGGACAGCGGGAAAAACTGTTTTTT.

This clonotype was seen at least ten times. The rearrangement joins TRBV6-5 to TRBJ1-2, with D perhaps TRBD1 (5 bases). Per germline, CDR1 MNHEY and CDR2 SVGAGI. This CDR3 comprises 15 residues. Trimming left V 2 bases short and J 4 bases short, with 14 bases between. The CDR3 loop is CASSYQGRRPYGYTF. The DNA for the CDR3 is TGTGCCAGCAGTTACCAGGGACGTCGACCCTATGGCTACACCTTC.

This clonotype was picked up many times. J is TRBJ2-2 and V is TRBV11-2, with 10 bases fitting TRBD1. Germline V lookup: CDR1 SGHAT, CDR2 FQNNGV. Trimming removed 5 bases from V and 8 bases from J; junction bases left unmatched: 5. The CDR3 consists of 14 residues. The CDR3 region is CASSDGTGAGELFF. CDR3 DNA: TGTGCCAGCAGCGATGGGACAGGGGCGGGGGAGCTGTTTTTT.

The V gene is TRBV20-1, the J gene TRBJ2-7, with D perhaps being TRBD1 or TRBD2 (5 bases each). This CDR3 is built from 15 residues. The V gene lost 4 bases and the J gene lost 0 bases, with 16 bases spanning the gap. Germline loops: CDR1 DFQATT, CDR2 SNEGSKA (reference sequence). Here the CDR3 reads CSATRVVASSYEQYF. CDR3 nucleotide sequence: TGCAGTGCTACCAGGGTGGTAGCGAGCTCCTACGAGCAGTACTTC.